This TCR beta chain was identified during a study of immune evolution from preneoplasia to lung adenocarcinoma. This table comes from immunoSEQ multiplex PCR, and its TCRdb copy is limited to in-frame clones, with some not included. The table lists about 5,700 clones, about four fifths of them singletons. Two lung cancer pathologists independently confirmed each histologic diagnosis. Study-level findings and limits: From normal lung to invasive adenocarcinoma, top clone frequencies appeared to decrease.

Regarding this clone: Its antigen is undetermined.

From germline, CDR1 is SEHNR and CDR2 FQNEAQ (reference sequence). CDR3 length equals 17 residues. The V end lost 1 base, the J end lost 1 base, and 15 bases lay between the germline ends. Sample: FFPE normal lung tissue adjacent to the tumor. V usage is TRBV7-9 and J usage is TRBJ2-3; D possibly matches TRBD1 or TRBD2 (6 bases each). The receptor was derived from a person aged 45 to 69 with lung adenocarcinoma. Here the CDR3 reads CASSLGGANFGTDTQYF. The CDR3 nucleotides are TGTGCCAGCAGCTTAGGGGGGGCCAACTTTGGCACAGATACGCAGTATTTT.